This T cell receptor beta chain is from a study of tumor and adjacent non-tumor tissue in lung cancer. Turning to the study itself: Histology: about a dozen adenocarcinoma, a couple of squamous cell carcinoma, 1 small cell lung cancer. Overall study results and limits: Tumor repertoires had a smaller top 100 clone share than normal lung. Significantly higher TCR diversity was found in tumor than normal lung.

This clonotype was seen many times. What it binds is unknown. The library came from three nested PCR rounds adapted from ARM-PCR protocols. TCRdb independently ran MiXCR on the multiplex PCR reads; one entry per CDR3 protein. The sample consists of 60,000 to 85,000 distinct CDR3 sequences, roughly three quarters of them appearing once. RNA was extracted from bulk tissue without any cell sorting. This non-tumor lung sample came from over 3 cm beyond the tumor edge. Germline lookup yields CDR1 ENHRY and CDR2 SYGVKD. The V end was cut by 0 bases, the J end by 4 bases, with 13 bases between. This CDR3 spans 16 amino acids.

The genes are TRBV10-3 and TRBJ2-1, with D maybe TRBD2 (7 bases). The sequenced material came from distant non-tumor lung tissue. The sequence was collected from a man in his sixties with non-small cell lung cancer. DNA for the CDR3: TGTGCCATCAGTGAGTCGATGGCGGGGGCATACAATGAGCAGTTCTTC. Translated, it gives CAISESMAGAYNEQFF.